The rows below give T cell receptor beta chains drawn from one sample of a study of blood T cell repertoires in COVID-19. Assay used: immunoSEQ multiplex PCR; TCRdb lists only in-frame clones, some missing. Of some 130,000 clones listed, 80% to 90% are singletons. The source material was peripheral blood. The receptors come from a man in his 60s with COVID-19, enrolled during active disease. Both conserved end residues are part of each CDR3. D genes are given only for firm matches. Some rows have no size entry. The others give once, few or many, or a class for an expanded clone.

clone_size: .
d_call: TRBD1
j_call: TRBJ2-5
v_call: TRBV5-6
cdr3_aa: CASSGWDRDEETQYF
cdr3_nt: TGTGCCAGCAGCGGATGGGACAGGGATGAAGAGACCCAGTACTTC

clone_size: few
d_call: .
j_call: TRBJ2-7
v_call: TRBV27
cdr3_aa: CASSPWGGAVATLEQYF
cdr3_nt: TGTGCCAGCAGTCCATGGGGCGGGGCAGTCGCTACGCTGGAGCAGTACTTC

clone_size: .
d_call: TRBD2
j_call: TRBJ2-3
v_call: TRBV6-4
cdr3_aa: CASSPSVAGGTDTQYF
cdr3_nt: TGTGCCAGCAGTCCCTCCGTAGCGGGGGGGACAGATACGCAGTATTTT

clone_size: .
d_call: TRBD1
j_call: TRBJ1-1
v_call: TRBV19
cdr3_aa: CASSVQGAGTEAFF
cdr3_nt: TGTGCCAGTAGTGTGCAGGGGGCGGGAACTGAAGCTTTCTTT

clone_size: .
d_call: .
j_call: TRBJ1-2
v_call: TRBV4-2
cdr3_aa: CASSQDFGANYGYTF
cdr3_nt: TGTGCCAGCAGCCAAGATTTTGGAGCTAACTATGGCTACACCTTC

clone_size: .
d_call: TRBD1
j_call: TRBJ2-1
v_call: TRBV5-1
cdr3_aa: CASSLRRDSYNEQFF
cdr3_nt: TGCGCCAGCAGCTTGCGTCGGGACAGTTACAATGAGCAGTTCTTC

clone_size: .
d_call: TRBD1
j_call: TRBJ1-4
v_call: TRBV5-4
cdr3_aa: CASSLDRGSEKLFF
cdr3_nt: TGTGCCAGCAGCTTGGACAGGGGAAGCGAAAAACTGTTTTTT

clone_size: .
d_call: .
j_call: TRBJ2-7
v_call: TRBV28
cdr3_aa: CASSLRDMAYEQYF
cdr3_nt: TGTGCCAGCAGTTTAAGGGACATGGCCTACGAGCAGTACTTC

clone_size: .
d_call: TRBD2
j_call: TRBJ2-1
v_call: TRBV29-1
cdr3_aa: CSVERTSGGANEQFF
cdr3_nt: TGCAGCGTTGAAAGGACTAGCGGGGGGGCGAATGAGCAGTTCTTC

clone_size: .
d_call: TRBD1
j_call: TRBJ2-1
v_call: TRBV5-1
cdr3_aa: CASSWTGGLGNEQFF
cdr3_nt: TGCGCCAGCAGCTGGACAGGGGGCTTGGGTAATGAGCAGTTCTTC

clone_size: once
d_call: .
j_call: TRBJ1-1
v_call: TRBV5-5
cdr3_aa: CASSRRTDLRTEAFF
cdr3_nt: TGTGCCAGCAGCCGACGGACGGACTTGCGGACTGAAGCTTTCTTT

clone_size: .
d_call: .
j_call: TRBJ1-1
v_call: TRBV7-9
cdr3_aa: CASSRPSGAEAFF
cdr3_nt: TGTGCCAGCAGCCGCCCCTCAGGGGCTGAAGCTTTCTTT

clone_size: .
d_call: TRBD1
j_call: TRBJ1-6
v_call: TRBV6-5
cdr3_aa: CAHSDRVNSPLHF
cdr3_nt: TGTGCCCATTCGGACAGGGTTAATTCACCCCTCCACTTT

clone_size: .
d_call: TRBD1
j_call: TRBJ1-6
v_call: TRBV4-1
cdr3_aa: CASSLGQGGDNSPLHF
cdr3_nt: TGCGCCAGCAGCCTGGGACAGGGGGGCGATAATTCACCCCTCCACTTT

clone_size: .
d_call: .
j_call: TRBJ1-2
v_call: TRBV14
cdr3_aa: CASSPSTGTNYGYTF
cdr3_nt: TGTGCCAGCAGCCCGAGTACAGGGACCAACTATGGCTACACCTTC

clone_size: .
d_call: .
j_call: TRBJ2-1
v_call: TRBV29-1
cdr3_aa: CSVQDNEQFF
cdr3_nt: TGCAGCGTCCAGGACAATGAGCAGTTCTTC

clone_size: once
d_call: .
j_call: TRBJ1-2
v_call: TRBV29-1
cdr3_aa: CSVEGRVSGYTF
cdr3_nt: TGCAGCGTTGAAGGCAGGGTGAGTGGCTACACCTTC

clone_size: .
d_call: TRBD2
j_call: TRBJ2-3
v_call: TRBV3-1/TRBV3-2
cdr3_aa: CASSLNSGSFTDTQYF
cdr3_nt: TGTGCCAGCAGCCTAAATAGCGGGAGTTTCACGGATACGCAGTATTTT

clone_size: .
d_call: TRBD1
j_call: TRBJ2-3
v_call: TRBV7-3
cdr3_aa: CASSSAGTGSRADTQYF
cdr3_nt: TGTGCCAGCAGCTCAGCCGGGACAGGGTCCAGGGCAGATACGCAGTATTTT

clone_size: .
d_call: TRBD1
j_call: TRBJ1-6
v_call: TRBV5-6
cdr3_aa: CASNRGTGFGSPLHF
cdr3_nt: TGTGCCAGCAACCGAGGGACAGGGTTTGGTTCACCCCTCCACTTT

clone_size: .
d_call: .
j_call: TRBJ1-4
v_call: TRBV5-1
cdr3_aa: CASSLRTATNEKLFF
cdr3_nt: TGCGCCAGCAGCCTCCGGACAGCGACTAATGAAAAACTGTTTTTT

clone_size: .
d_call: .
j_call: TRBJ1-1
v_call: TRBV5-1
cdr3_aa: CASSFVGGNTEAFF
cdr3_nt: TGCGCCAGCAGCTTCGTGGGGGGGAACACTGAAGCTTTCTTT

clone_size: .
d_call: TRBD2
j_call: TRBJ2-5
v_call: TRBV18
cdr3_aa: CASSTLAGRGETQYF
cdr3_nt: TGTGCCAGCTCAACACTAGCGGGGCGGGGAGAGACCCAGTACTTC

clone_size: .
d_call: TRBD1
j_call: TRBJ1-3
v_call: TRBV19
cdr3_aa: CASNNWSRGPGNTIYF
cdr3_nt: TGTGCCAGTAACAATTGGAGCAGGGGGCCTGGAAACACCATATATTTT

clone_size: once
d_call: .
j_call: TRBJ2-5
v_call: TRBV29-1
cdr3_aa: CSVERGGSARSETQYF
cdr3_nt: TGCAGCGTTGAAAGGGGGGGTTCCGCCAGATCTGAGACCCAGTACTTC

clone_size: .
d_call: TRBD1
j_call: TRBJ2-2
v_call: TRBV24-1
cdr3_aa: CATSDKDRGTGELFF
cdr3_nt: TGTGCCACCAGTGATAAGGACAGGGGGACCGGGGAGCTGTTTTTT

clone_size: .
d_call: TRBD2
j_call: TRBJ2-1
v_call: TRBV24-1
cdr3_aa: CATSDPGLAGGPNEQFF
cdr3_nt: TGTGCCACCAGTGACCCCGGACTAGCGGGGGGCCCCAATGAGCAGTTCTTC